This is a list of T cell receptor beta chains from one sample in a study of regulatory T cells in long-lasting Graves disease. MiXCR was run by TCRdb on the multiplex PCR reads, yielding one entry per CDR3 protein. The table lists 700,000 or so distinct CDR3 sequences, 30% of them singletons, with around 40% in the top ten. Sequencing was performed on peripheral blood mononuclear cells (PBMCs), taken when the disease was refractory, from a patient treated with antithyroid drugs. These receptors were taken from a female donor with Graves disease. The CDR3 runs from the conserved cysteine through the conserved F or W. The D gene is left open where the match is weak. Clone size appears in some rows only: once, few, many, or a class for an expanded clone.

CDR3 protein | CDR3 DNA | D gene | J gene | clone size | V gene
CASRTRDTIYF | TGTGCCAGCAGAACACGCGACACCATATATTTT | - | TRBJ1-3 | few | TRBV12-3/TRBV12-4
CASSELAGNTGELFF | TGTGCCAGCAGTGAACTAGCGGGAAACACCGGGGAGCTGTTTTTT | TRBD2 | TRBJ2-2 | - | TRBV2
CASSPDRGPSWTEAFF | TGTGCCAGCAGCCCGGACAGGGGTCCTTCGTGGACTGAAGCTTTCTTT | TRBD1 | TRBJ1-1 | - | TRBV27
CASSILAGSIYEQYF | TGTGCCAGCAGCATTCTAGCGGGATCGATCTACGAGCAGTACTTC | TRBD2 | TRBJ2-7 | few | TRBV7-9
CASSPTSSEAFF | TGTGCCAGCTCACCAACTTCTTCTGAAGCTTTCTTT | - | TRBJ1-1 | - | TRBV18
CASSQPGGEQYF | TGTGCCAGCAGTCAACCAGGGGGTGAGCAGTACTTC | TRBD1 | TRBJ2-7 | few | TRBV11-1
CASSIRSDSPAGAFF | TGTGCCAGTAGTATTAGGTCCGACAGCCCCGCGGGAGCTTTCTTT | - | TRBJ1-1 | - | TRBV19
CASSGGSGGGYTF | TGTGCCAGCAGCGGCGGCTCCGGAGGGGGCTACACCTTC | - | TRBJ1-2 | many | TRBV2
CASSFSGPGNQPQHF | TGTGCCAGCAGTTTTAGTGGGCCGGGCAATCAGCCCCAGCATTTT | - | TRBJ1-5 | once | TRBV28
CASSLGSQSYEQYF | TGTGCCAGCAGTTTAGGCAGTCAATCCTACGAGCAGTACTTC | - | TRBJ2-7 | many | TRBV27
CSVTGGTEAFF | TGCAGCGTTACAGGGGGCACTGAAGCTTTCTTT | TRBD1 | TRBJ1-1 | - | TRBV29-1
CSVAGDHGYTF | TGCAGCGTTGCCGGGGACCATGGCTACACCTTC | - | TRBJ1-2 | few | TRBV29-1
CASSLISQWEETQYF | TGTGCCAGCAGCCTAATCTCCCAGTGGGAAGAGACCCAGTACTTC | - | TRBJ2-5 | many | TRBV7-2
CASSYSREFYEQYF | TGTGCCAGCAGTTACTCCCGGGAGTTCTACGAGCAGTACTTC | - | TRBJ2-7 | - | TRBV6-5
CASNQLEPIYAYTF | TGTGCCAGCAACCAACTAGAACCTATATATGCCTACACCTTC | - | TRBJ1-2 | once | TRBV6-1
CASSPQGFYEKLFF | TGTGCCAGCAGCCCACAGGGTTTCTATGAAAAACTGTTTTTT | - | TRBJ1-4 | - | TRBV11-2
CASSRTRDGNSPLHF | TGTGCCAGCAGCAGAACCCGGGACGGGAATTCACCCCTCCACTTT | - | TRBJ1-6 | few | TRBV13
CASSIAGPNTEAFF | TGTGCCAGCAGTATCGCGGGGCCGAACACTGAAGCTTTCTTT | - | TRBJ1-1 | few | TRBV7-9
CSVRGLYTGELFF | TGCAGCGTTCGGGGCCTTTACACCGGGGAGCTGTTTTTT | - | TRBJ2-2 | few | TRBV29-1
CAISESSNPADTQYF | TGTGCCATCAGTGAGTCGAGCAACCCGGCAGATACGCAGTATTTT | - | TRBJ2-3 | - | TRBV10-3
CAISDRGNSNQPQHF | TGTGCCATCAGTGACAGGGGGAATAGCAATCAGCCCCAGCATTTT | TRBD1 | TRBJ1-5 | - | TRBV10-3
CASSLDPGRTNTGELFF | TGCGCCAGCAGCTTGGACCCTGGGAGGACGAACACCGGGGAGCTGTTTTTT | - | TRBJ2-2 | - | TRBV5-1
CASVQGVGGYTF | TGTGCCAGCGTTCAGGGGGTTGGTGGCTACACCTTC | TRBD1 | TRBJ1-2 | many | TRBV6-1
CASSLYGGVGDIQYF | TGTGCCAGCAGCTTATATGGGGGAGTCGGAGACATTCAGTACTTC | - | TRBJ2-4 | - | TRBV7-2
CSARDSGQGAQNTEAFF | TGCAGTGCTAGAGATTCCGGACAGGGGGCTCAGAACACTGAAGCTTTCTTT | TRBD1 | TRBJ1-1 | - | TRBV20-1
CASTRTVRDAFF | TGTGCCAGCACCAGGACAGTGCGAGACGCTTTCTTT | - | TRBJ1-1 | - | TRBV28
CASSLAPGEVETQYF | TGTGCCAGCAGCTTAGCCCCAGGGGAGGTCGAGACCCAGTACTTC | - | TRBJ2-5 | - | TRBV7-7
CASSLDPGLNYGYTF | TGTGCCAGCAGCTTAGACCCAGGCTTAAACTATGGCTACACCTTC | - | TRBJ1-2 | - | TRBV11-2
CASSVPGKGYGYTF | TGTGCCAGCAGTGTCCCAGGGAAGGGCTATGGCTACACCTTC | - | TRBJ1-2 | many | TRBV6-1
CASSLGSVNQPQHF | TGCGCCAGCAGCTTGGGCAGTGTCAATCAGCCCCAGCATTTT | - | TRBJ1-5 | - | TRBV5-1
CASSPGGAGSYEQYF | TGTGCCAGCAGCCCAGGGGGCGCCGGCTCCTACGAGCAGTACTTC | TRBD1 | TRBJ2-7 | many | TRBV7-7
CASSQGSSGTETQYF | TGTGCCAGCAGCCAAGGGTCTAGCGGGACAGAGACCCAGTACTTC | TRBD2 | TRBJ2-5 | few | TRBV3-1
CASSVAGITDTQYF | TGTGCCAGCAGTGTAGCGGGGATCACAGATACGCAGTATTTT | TRBD2 | TRBJ2-3 | few | TRBV2
CASSYSGSGGVGQPQHF | TGTGCCAGCAGTTACTCCGGCTCAGGGGGAGTGGGTCAGCCCCAGCATTTT | TRBD1 | TRBJ1-5 | - | TRBV6-5
CASSLLSGGEKLFF | TGTGCCAGCAGCTTGTTATCAGGGGGCGAAAAACTGTTTTTT | TRBD1 | TRBJ1-4 | few | TRBV7-9
CASKMGVDEQYF | TGTGCCAGCAAGATGGGGGTGGACGAGCAGTACTTC | - | TRBJ2-7 | few | TRBV2
CASSGQPQETQYF | TGTGCCAGCAGCGGACAGCCCCAAGAGACCCAGTACTTC | - | TRBJ2-5 | few | TRBV2
CASRPVPAPGTAEAFF | TGTGCCAGCAGACCCGTCCCCGCCCCGGGGACCGCTGAAGCTTTCTTT | - | TRBJ1-1 | - | TRBV6-1
CASSSGGGASPLHF | TGTGCCAGCAGCTCAGGGGGAGGGGCTTCACCCCTCCACTTT | TRBD1 | TRBJ1-6 | once | TRBV7-9
CASRLSQLAGARNEQFF | TGCGCCAGCCGCTTGTCCCAACTAGCGGGAGCTCGGAATGAGCAGTTCTTC | TRBD2 | TRBJ2-1 | - | TRBV5-1
CSAEEERGRYGYTF | TGCAGTGCTGAGGAGGAGAGGGGGCGATATGGCTACACCTTC | TRBD1 | TRBJ1-2 | - | TRBV20-1
CASSNSGSGEQYF | TGTGCCAGCAGCAACAGCGGGAGCGGCGAGCAGTACTTC | TRBD2 | TRBJ2-7 | - | TRBV14